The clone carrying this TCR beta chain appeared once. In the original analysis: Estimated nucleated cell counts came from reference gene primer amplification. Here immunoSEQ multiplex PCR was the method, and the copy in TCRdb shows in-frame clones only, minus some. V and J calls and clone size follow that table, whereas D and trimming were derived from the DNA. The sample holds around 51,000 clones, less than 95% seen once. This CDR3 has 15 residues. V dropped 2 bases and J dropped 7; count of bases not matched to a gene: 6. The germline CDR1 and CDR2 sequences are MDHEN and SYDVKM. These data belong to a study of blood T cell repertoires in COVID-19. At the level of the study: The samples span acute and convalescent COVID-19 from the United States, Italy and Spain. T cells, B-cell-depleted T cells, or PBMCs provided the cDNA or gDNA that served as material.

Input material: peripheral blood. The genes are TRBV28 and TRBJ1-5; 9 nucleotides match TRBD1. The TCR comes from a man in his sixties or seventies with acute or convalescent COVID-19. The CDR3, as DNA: TGTGCCAGCAGTTTAAGGTCGACAGGGGGACAGCCCCAGCATTTT. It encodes CASSLRSTGGQPQHF.